Following are 25 T cell receptor beta chains from one sample sequenced in a study of cytomegalovirus exposure and HLA in healthy donors. The study ran its PCR with 60 Vbeta and 13 Jbeta primers. Assay: immunoSEQ multiplex PCR; the TCRdb copy retains only in-frame clones and omits some. The table records about 150,000 clones, approximately 78% of them present only once. The sample was PBMCs. The receptor set was obtained from a woman between 40 and 50 years old in good health and CMV-seropositive.

This clone was recorded only once. V is TRBV30 and J is TRBJ2-7, with 14 bases fitting TRBD2. The CDR3 runs 12 residues. After removal of 1 base from V and 11 bases from J, the junction contained 1 base not matched to a gene. The germline CDR1 and CDR2 sequences are GTSNPN and SVGIG (reference sequence). CDR3 coding DNA: TGTGCCTGGAGTGGGGGACTAGCGGGAGAGTACTTC. Its protein is CAWSGGLAGEYF.

The V gene is TRBV10-3, the J gene TRBJ2-1; 9 bases align to TRBD2. The V and J ends lost 6 bases and 6 bases, in that order; junction bases with no gene match: 9. CDR1 is ENHRY and CDR2 is SYGVKD in the germline V gene. This CDR3 spans 15 amino acids. DNA for the CDR3: TGTGCCATCAGCCCGGCAGCGGGGGGTCTCAATGAGCAGTTCTTC. Protein sequence: CAISPAAGGLNEQFF.

The genes are TRBV5-1 and TRBJ2-1; D may be TRBD1 (5 bases). This CDR3 contains 13 residues. Germline loops: CDR1 SGHRS, CDR2 YFSETQ. Trimming removed 3 bases from V and 5 bases from J, with 9 bases in between. The CDR3 spells CASSSLQDNEQFF. The CDR3 nucleotides read TGCGCCAGCAGCTCCCTACAGGACAATGAGCAGTTCTTC. Together with reference TRBV5-1 and TRBJ2-1, the CDR3 gives the full variable domain: KAGVTQTPRYLIKTRGQQVTLSCSPISGHRSVSWYQQTPGQGLQFLFEYFSETQRNKGNFPGRFSGRQFSNSRSEMNVSTLELGDSALYLCASSSLQDNEQFFGPGTRLTVL.

V usage is TRBV12-2 and J usage is TRBJ2-1; TRBD2 is taken as the D call from the table, unchecked against the DNA. TRBV12-2 is reported as a pseudogene. The CDR3 runs to 18 residues. CDR3 loop: CASRSLTSKPTGSNEQFF. In DNA, the CDR3 is TGTGCAAGTCGCTCCCTTACCAGCAAACCCACGGGGTCTAATGAGCAGTTCTTC.

This clone was found once. The CDR3 here is CASSVEEGGSYEQYF. CDR3 nucleotide sequence: TGTGCCAGCAGCGTAGAGGAGGGAGGATCCTACGAGCAGTACTTC. The chain has TRBV9 and TRBJ2-7; a weak D match, TRBD2 (6 bases). CDR1 and CDR2 from the germline V gene are SGDLS and YYNGEE. The CDR3 sequence is 15 residues long. V was trimmed by 0 bases and J by 1 base, leaving 11 bases between them.

The chain recombines TRBV5-1 with TRBJ2-2; 8 bases line up with TRBD1. CDR3 length: 16 amino acids. V shed 4 bases and J 3 bases; nucleotides not matched to a gene: 8. Germline CDR1 and CDR2: SGHRS and YFSETQ. The chain's CDR3 is CASSTRETGDTGELFF. The CDR3 DNA reads as TGCGCCAGCAGCACCCGGGAGACAGGGGACACCGGGGAGCTGTTTTTT.

This clone showed up just a few times. This chain connects TRBV7-3 to TRBJ2-6; D may be TRBD1 (6 bases). Looked up from germline, CDR1 is SGHTA and CDR2 is FQGTGA. V lost 5 bases and J lost 2, with 19 bases in between. CDR3 size: 18 residues. The CDR3 loop reads CASSLFQGSRAGANVLTF. DNA for the CDR3: TGTGCCAGCAGCCTTTTCCAGGGGAGTAGGGCTGGGGCCAACGTCCTGACTTTC. Full variable domain (remainder filled in from reference TRBV7-3 and TRBJ2-6): GAGVSQTPSNKVTEKGKYVELRCDPISGHTALYWYRQSLGQGPEFLIYFQGTGAADDSGLPNDRFFAVRPEGSVSTLKIQRTERGDSAVYLCASSLFQGSRAGANVLTFGAGSRLTVL.

The chain employs TRBV28 and TRBJ2-5; no clear D. This CDR3 has 12 residues. Germline lookup yields CDR1 MDHEN and CDR2 SYDVKM. Trimming pared 6 bases from V and 3 bases from J, leaving 8 bases between. The CDR3 DNA sequence: TGTGCCAGCAGGCGAGCCAAAGAGACCCAGTACTTC. Protein: CASRRAKETQYF.

This chain uses TRBV7-8 with TRBJ2-3, with 7 nucleotides matching TRBD1. V shed 0 bases, J shed 6 bases, and the junction held 3 bases outside the gene matches. This CDR3 region has 14 residues. Looked up from germline, CDR1 is SGHVS and CDR2 is FQNEAQ. The CDR3 region is CASSLALGQDTQYF. The DNA for the CDR3 is TGTGCCAGCAGCTTAGCGCTGGGACAGGATACGCAGTATTTT.

The rearrangement joins TRBV7-6 to TRBJ2-2; the match to TRBD2 covers 12 bases. Trimming at V came to 4 bases and at J to 4 bases, leaving 7 bases not matched to a gene. The CDR3 is 17 amino acids. The germline V gene has CDR1 SGHVS and CDR2 FNYEAQ. CDR3: CASSSTLAGGGTGELFF. The CDR3 nucleotides read TGTGCCAGCAGCTCCACACTAGCGGGGGGAGGCACCGGGGAGCTGTTTTTT.

Worth noting for this clone: The junction departs from germline at one end; a sequencing error may be responsible. CDR3 in amino acids: CASSIGQGLINGF. DNA for the CDR3: TGTGCCAGCAGCATTGGACAGGGATTGATCAATGGATTC. The chain links TRBV5-6 to TRBJ2-7; TRBD1 agrees at 8 bases. Germline values: CDR1 SGHDT, CDR2 YYEEEE. This CDR3 contains 13 residues.

The CDR3 DNA is TGTGCCAGCTCACCCGGGGTCTCAGGAATTTATCCCTACGAGCAGTACTTC. Residues: CASSPGVSGIYPYEQYF. The rearrangement links TRBV18 to TRBJ2-7, with TRBD2 as a possible D gene (5 bases). Germline CDR1 and CDR2: KGHSH and LQKENI. The V gene lost 3 bases and the J gene lost 2 bases, with 20 bases spanning the gap. This CDR3 has 17 amino acids.

This clone has a handful of counts. The rearrangement links TRBV7-7 to TRBJ2-5; 8 positions agree with TRBD1. The end of the DNA aligns better with TRBJ2-7, so the J call may be wrong. Per germline, CDR1 SSHAT and CDR2 FNYEAQ (reference sequence). The CDR3 is 15 residues long. The DNA of the CDR3 is TGTGCCAGCAGCCCAGGACAGGGTGGCCCCTACGAGCAGTACTTC. It codes for CASSPGQGGPYEQYF.

The gene calls are TRBV7-9 and TRBJ2-3; no clear D gene. This CDR3 comprises 15 residues. V shed 5 bases and J shed 8 bases, with 20 bases lying between them. Germline V gives CDR1 SEHNR, CDR2 FQNEAQ (reference sequence). The CDR3 region has the DNA TGTGCCAGCAGCCTCGACTCGGGTCCTGCTCCTACGCAGTATTTT. Encoded protein: CASSLDSGPAPTQYF.

The rearrangement joins TRBV30 to TRBJ2-1; 7 nucleotides agree with TRBD2. The CDR3 is 14 residues long. Germline trimming cut 4 bases from V and 9 bases from J; bases unmatched to any gene: 12. Germline V gives CDR1 GTSNPN, CDR2 SVGIG (reference sequence). The CDR3 nucleotides are TGTGCCTGGACCCTATCGGCGGGAGCGCTTGAGCAGTTCTTC. It specifies CAWTLSAGALEQFF.

The rearrangement links TRBV6-6 to TRBJ1-5; 8 bases are a match to TRBD1. V lost 5 bases and J lost 6; bases outside the gene matches: 6. The CDR3 has 14 amino acids. CDR1 and CDR2 from the germline V gene are MNHNY and SVGAGI (reference sequence). The CDR3: CASSRGQGGQPQHF. DNA of the CDR3: TGTGCCAGCAGTCGCGGACAGGGCGGTCAGCCCCAGCATTTT.

The chain joins TRBV5-1 to TRBJ2-3; TRBD1 aligns across 8 bases. CDR1 is SGHRS and CDR2 is YFSETQ in the germline V gene. V gave up 3 bases and J gave up 5 bases; unmatched junction bases: 5. CDR3 size: 14 residues. The CDR3 region is CASSSDRGRDTQYF. The CDR3 region has the DNA TGCGCCAGCAGCTCTGACAGGGGTCGAGATACGCAGTATTTT.

The rearrangement joins TRBV7-9 to TRBJ2-5; weak D call: TRBD1 (6 bases). The better agreement between TRBJ2-7 and the DNA end casts doubt on the J call. CDR3 length equals 14 residues. CDR1 and CDR2 (germline): SEHNR, FQNEAQ (reference sequence). The CDR3 nucleotides read TGTGCCAGCAGCATCGACAGGAACAACTACGAGCAGTACTTC. It specifies CASSIDRNNYEQYF.

This clone was seen more than once but under ten times. The V and J genes are TRBV19 and TRBJ1-2; no firm D call. Trimming cost V 3 bases and J 2 bases, with 16 bases left between them. Germline V gene data show CDR1 as LNHDA and CDR2 as SQIVND (reference sequence). There are 16 residues in the CDR3. For the CDR3, the DNA is TGTGCCAGTAGTATCTATTCCGTGGGCTTAAACTATGGCTACACCTTC. Amino acids: CASSIYSVGLNYGYTF.

This chain links TRBV14 with TRBJ1-4; D gene unclear. CDR1 SGHDN and CDR2 FVKESK come from the germline V gene. The V and J ends lost 5 bases and 7 bases respectively, with 29 bases between them. The CDR3 contains 19 residues. CDR3 in amino acids: CASSASETTITILSEKLFF. The CDR3, as DNA: TGTGCCAGCAGCGCATCCGAAACTACAATAACAATCTTAAGTGAAAAACTGTTTTTT. The full variable domain, its missing parts supplied by reference TRBV14 and TRBJ1-4, is EAGVTQFPSHSVIEKGQTVTLRCDPISGHDNLYWYRRVMGKEIKFLLHFVKESKQDESGMPNNRFLAERTGGTYSTLKVQPAELEDSGVYFCASSASETTITILSEKLFFGSGTQLSVL.

This chain connects TRBV28 to TRBJ2-7; a weak D match, TRBD2 (6 bases). V lost 5 bases and J 9 bases, leaving 14 bases between the germline ends. The length of the CDR3 is 12 residues. CDR1 is MDHEN, CDR2 SYDVKM, per germline. The CDR3 sequence is CASSPLGGRQYF. Here the CDR3 DNA reads TGTGCCAGCAGTCCCCTGGGGGGAAGGCAGTACTTC.

The gene calls are TRBV4-2 and TRBJ2-5; TRBD2 matches 13 bases. After removal of 2 bases from V and 4 bases from J, the junction contained 10 bases not matched to a gene. The CDR3 spans 18 residues. Germline CDR1 is LGHNA and CDR2 is YNFKEQ. CDR3 nucleotides: TGTGCCAGCAGCCAACTCACTAGCGGGGGGGCGGGGGGAGAGACCCAGTACTTC. Its protein is CASSQLTSGGAGGETQYF.

The CDR3 reads CASSPKIPGGQIRNSPLHF. Here the CDR3 DNA reads TGTGCCAGCAGTCCAAAGATTCCAGGGGGCCAGATTCGTAATTCACCCCTCCACTTT. J is TRBJ1-6 and V is TRBV28, with TRBD1 matching over 8 bases. Per the germline V gene, CDR1 is MDHEN and CDR2 is SYDVKM. V dropped 5 bases and J dropped 6; count of bases not matched to a gene: 18. The CDR3 runs to 19 residues.

The V call is TRBV15, the J call TRBJ2-5; perhaps TRBD2 as D (7 bases). Germline loops: CDR1 LNHNV, CDR2 YYDKDF (reference sequence). The CDR3 totals 14 residues. Deletions cut 1 base from V and 5 bases from J, with 11 bases between. The CDR3 is CATSRGGGGETQYF. CDR3 sequence (DNA): TGTGCCACCAGCAGAGGGGGGGGCGGGGAGACCCAGTACTTC.

The rearrangement joins TRBV11-2 to TRBJ2-7; 8 bases match TRBD2. V lost 6 bases, J lost 3 bases, and 10 bases stayed unmatched. Germline lookup yields CDR1 SGHAT and CDR2 FQNNGV. CDR3 size: 15 residues. Here the CDR3 DNA reads TGTGCCAGCAGTCTAGCGGGCAGTCTCGGCTACGAGCAGTACTTC. It yields the protein CASSLAGSLGYEQYF. Full variable domain (remainder filled in from reference TRBV11-2 and TRBJ2-7): EAGVAQSPRYKIIEKRQSVAFWCNPISGHATLYWYQQILGQGPKLLIQFQNNGVVDDSQLPKDRFSAERLKGVDSTLKIQPAKLEDSAVYLCASSLAGSLGYEQYFGPGTRLTVT.